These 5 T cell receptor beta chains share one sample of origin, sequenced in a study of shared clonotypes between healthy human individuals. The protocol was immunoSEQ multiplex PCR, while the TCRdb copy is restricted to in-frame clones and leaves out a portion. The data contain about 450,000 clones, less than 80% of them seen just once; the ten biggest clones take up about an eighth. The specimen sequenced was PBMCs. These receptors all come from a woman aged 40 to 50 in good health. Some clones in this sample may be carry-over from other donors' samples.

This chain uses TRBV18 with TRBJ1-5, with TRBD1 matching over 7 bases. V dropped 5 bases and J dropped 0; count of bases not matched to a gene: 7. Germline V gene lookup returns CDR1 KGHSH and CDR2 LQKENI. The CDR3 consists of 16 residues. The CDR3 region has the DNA TGTGCCAGCTCAGAAGGACAGGCATCTAGCAATCAGCCCCAGCATTTT. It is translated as CASSEGQASSNQPQHF.

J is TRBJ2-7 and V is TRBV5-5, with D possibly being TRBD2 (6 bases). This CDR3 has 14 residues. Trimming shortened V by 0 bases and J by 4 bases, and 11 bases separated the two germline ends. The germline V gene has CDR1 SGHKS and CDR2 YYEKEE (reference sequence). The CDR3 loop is CASSLGLVEYEQYF. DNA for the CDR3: TGTGCCAGCAGCTTGGGACTAGTTGAATACGAGCAGTACTTC.

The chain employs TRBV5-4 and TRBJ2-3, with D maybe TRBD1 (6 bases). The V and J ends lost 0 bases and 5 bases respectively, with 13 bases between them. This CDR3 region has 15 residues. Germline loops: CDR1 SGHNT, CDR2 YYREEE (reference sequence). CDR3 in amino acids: CASSLVWTDRDTQYF. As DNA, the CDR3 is TGTGCCAGCAGCTTGGTTTGGACAGATAGAGATACGCAGTATTTT.

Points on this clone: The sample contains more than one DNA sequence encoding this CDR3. The CDR3 reads CASSPGQGAEQYF. DNA for the CDR3: TGTGCCAGCTCACCCGGACAGGGGGCCGAGCAGTACTTC. The chain links TRBV18 to TRBJ2-7; 11 nucleotides align to TRBD1. V trimming: 3 bases; J trimming: 6 bases; junction bases outside the gene matches: 1. Germline lookup yields CDR1 KGHSH and CDR2 LQKENI. This CDR3 spans 13 amino acids.

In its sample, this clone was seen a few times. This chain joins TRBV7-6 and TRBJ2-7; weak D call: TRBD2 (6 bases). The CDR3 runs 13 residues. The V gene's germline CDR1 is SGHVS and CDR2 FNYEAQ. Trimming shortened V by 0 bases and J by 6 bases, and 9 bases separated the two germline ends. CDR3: CASSLAGGAEQYF. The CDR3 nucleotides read TGTGCCAGCAGCTTAGCGGGAGGTGCCGAGCAGTACTTC.